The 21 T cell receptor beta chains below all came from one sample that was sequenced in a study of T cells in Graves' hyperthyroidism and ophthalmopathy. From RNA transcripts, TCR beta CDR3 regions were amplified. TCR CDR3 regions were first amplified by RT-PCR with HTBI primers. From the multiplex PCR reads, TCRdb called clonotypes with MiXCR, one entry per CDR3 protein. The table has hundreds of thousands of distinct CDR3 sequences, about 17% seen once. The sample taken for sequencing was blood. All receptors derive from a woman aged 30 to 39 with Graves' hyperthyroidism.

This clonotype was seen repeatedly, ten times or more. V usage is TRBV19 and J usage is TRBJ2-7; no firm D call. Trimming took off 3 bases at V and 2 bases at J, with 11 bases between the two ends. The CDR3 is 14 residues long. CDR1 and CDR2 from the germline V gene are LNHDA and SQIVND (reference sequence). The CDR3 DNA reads TGTGCCAGTAGTATCCGAGACCGACCCTACGAGCAGTACTTC. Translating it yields CASSIRDRPYEQYF.

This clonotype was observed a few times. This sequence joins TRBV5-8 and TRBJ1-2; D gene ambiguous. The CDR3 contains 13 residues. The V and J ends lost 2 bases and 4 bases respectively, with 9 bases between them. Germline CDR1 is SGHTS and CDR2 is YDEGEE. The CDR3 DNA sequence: TGTGCCAGCAGCTTCGCCGGGATCTATGGCTACACCTTC. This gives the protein CASSFAGIYGYTF. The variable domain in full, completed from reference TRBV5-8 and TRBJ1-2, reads EAGVTQSPTHLIKTRGQQATLRCSPISGHTSVYWYQQALGLGLQFLLWYDEGEERNRGNFPPRFSGRQFPNYSSELNVNALELEDSALYLCASSFAGIYGYTFGSGTRLTVV.

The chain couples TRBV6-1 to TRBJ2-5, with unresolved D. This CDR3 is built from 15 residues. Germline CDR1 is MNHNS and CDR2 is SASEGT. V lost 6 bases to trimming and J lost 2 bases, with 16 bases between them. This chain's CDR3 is CASRLNRNLQETQYF. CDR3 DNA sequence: TGTGCCAGCAGACTTAACAGAAATCTACAAGAGACCCAGTACTTC.

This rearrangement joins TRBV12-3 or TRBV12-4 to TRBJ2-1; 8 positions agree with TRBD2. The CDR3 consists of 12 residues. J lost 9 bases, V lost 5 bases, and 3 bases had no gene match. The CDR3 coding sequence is TGTGCCAGCAGTATTCTAGCGGGTGAGCAGTTCTTC. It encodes CASSILAGEQFF.

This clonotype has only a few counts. CDR3 residues: CASSLLGLAGGERSTDTQYF. In DNA, the CDR3 is TGTGCCAGCAGTTTATTGGGACTAGCGGGAGGAGAGAGGTCCACAGATACGCAGTATTTT. The rearrangement links TRBV28 to TRBJ2-3; 15 nucleotides match TRBD2. Germline V gene lookup returns CDR1 MDHEN and CDR2 SYDVKM. J lost 2 bases, V lost 1 base, and 10 bases had no gene match. CDR3 length: 20 amino acids.

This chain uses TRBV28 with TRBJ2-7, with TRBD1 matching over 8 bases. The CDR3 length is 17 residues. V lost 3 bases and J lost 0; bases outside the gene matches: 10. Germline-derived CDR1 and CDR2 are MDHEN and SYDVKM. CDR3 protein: CASSFDRGPSLSYEQYF. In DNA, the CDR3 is TGTGCCAGCAGTTTTGACAGGGGACCATCTCTCTCCTACGAGCAGTACTTC.

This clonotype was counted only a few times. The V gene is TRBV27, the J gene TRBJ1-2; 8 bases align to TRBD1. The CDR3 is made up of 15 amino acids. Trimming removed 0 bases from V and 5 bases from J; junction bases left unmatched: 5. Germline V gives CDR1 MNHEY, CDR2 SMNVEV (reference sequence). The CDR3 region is CASSLSGQGPYGYTF. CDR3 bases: TGTGCCAGCAGTTTATCCGGACAGGGACCGTATGGCTACACCTTC.

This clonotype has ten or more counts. The CDR3 protein is CSALNDRARFTDTQYF. The CDR3 coding sequence is TGCAGTGCATTAAATGACAGGGCCCGATTCACAGATACGCAGTATTTT. The V call is TRBV20-1, the J call TRBJ2-3, with 7 bases aligning to TRBD1. V gave up 6 bases and J gave up 2 bases; unmatched junction bases: 14. The germline V gene has CDR1 DFQATT and CDR2 SNEGSKA (reference sequence). The CDR3 runs to 16 residues.

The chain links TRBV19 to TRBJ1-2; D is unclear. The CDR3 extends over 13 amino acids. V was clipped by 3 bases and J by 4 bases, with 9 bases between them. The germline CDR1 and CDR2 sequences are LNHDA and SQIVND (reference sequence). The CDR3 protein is CASSITARYGYTF. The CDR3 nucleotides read TGTGCCAGTAGTATCACAGCCCGCTATGGCTACACCTTC.

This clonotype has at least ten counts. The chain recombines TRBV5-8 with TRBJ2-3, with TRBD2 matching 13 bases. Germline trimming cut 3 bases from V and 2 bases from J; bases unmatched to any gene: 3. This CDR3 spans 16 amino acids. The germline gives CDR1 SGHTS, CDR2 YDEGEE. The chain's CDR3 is CASSWGLAGITDTQYF. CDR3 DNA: TGTGCCAGCAGCTGGGGACTAGCGGGAATCACAGATACGCAGTATTTT.

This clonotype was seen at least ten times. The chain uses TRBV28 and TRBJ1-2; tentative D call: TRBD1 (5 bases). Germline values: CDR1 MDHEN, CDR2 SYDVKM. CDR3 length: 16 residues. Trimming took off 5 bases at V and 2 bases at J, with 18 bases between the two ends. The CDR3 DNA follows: TGTGCCAGCAGTACTCCGTCCGACCGGGACAACTATGGCTACACCTTC. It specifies CASSTPSDRDNYGYTF.

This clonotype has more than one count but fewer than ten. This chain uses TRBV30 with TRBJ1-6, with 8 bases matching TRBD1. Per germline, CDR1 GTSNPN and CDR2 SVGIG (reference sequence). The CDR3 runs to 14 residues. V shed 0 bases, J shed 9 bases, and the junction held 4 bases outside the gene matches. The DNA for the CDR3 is TGTGCCTGGAGTGTACGGACAGGGCGTTCACCCCTCCACTTT. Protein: CAWSVRTGRSPLHF.

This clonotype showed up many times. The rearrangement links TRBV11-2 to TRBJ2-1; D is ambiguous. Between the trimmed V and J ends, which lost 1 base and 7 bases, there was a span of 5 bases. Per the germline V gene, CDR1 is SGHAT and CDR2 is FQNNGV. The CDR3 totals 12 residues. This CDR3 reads CASSLVRNEQFF. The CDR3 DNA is TGTGCCAGCAGCTTAGTGAGGAATGAGCAGTTCTTC.

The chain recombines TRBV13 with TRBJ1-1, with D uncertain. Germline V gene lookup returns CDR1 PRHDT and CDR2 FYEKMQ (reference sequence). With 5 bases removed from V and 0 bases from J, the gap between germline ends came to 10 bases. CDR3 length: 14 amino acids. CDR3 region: CASSDRLMNTEAFF. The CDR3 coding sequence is TGTGCCAGCAGCGATAGGCTCATGAACACTGAAGCTTTCTTT.

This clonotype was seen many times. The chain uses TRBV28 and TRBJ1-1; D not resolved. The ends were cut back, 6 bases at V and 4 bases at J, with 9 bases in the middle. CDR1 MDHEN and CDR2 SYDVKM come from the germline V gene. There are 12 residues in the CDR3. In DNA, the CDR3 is TGTGCCAGCAGAGACATCGGCACTGAAGCTTTCTTT. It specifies CASRDIGTEAFF.

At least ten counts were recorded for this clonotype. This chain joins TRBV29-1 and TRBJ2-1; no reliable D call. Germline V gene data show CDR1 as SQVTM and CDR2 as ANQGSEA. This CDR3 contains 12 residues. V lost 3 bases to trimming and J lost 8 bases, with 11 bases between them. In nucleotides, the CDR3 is TGCAGCGTTGATCTAGATGGGGATGAGCAGTTCTTC. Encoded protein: CSVDLDGDEQFF.

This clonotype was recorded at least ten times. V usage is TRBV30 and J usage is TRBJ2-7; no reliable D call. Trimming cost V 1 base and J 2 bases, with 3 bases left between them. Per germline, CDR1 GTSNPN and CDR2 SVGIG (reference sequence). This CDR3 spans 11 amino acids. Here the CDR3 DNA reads TGTGCCTGGAGTGACCCCTACGAGCAGTACTTC. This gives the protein CAWSDPYEQYF.

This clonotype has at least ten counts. CDR3 bases: TGTGCCAGCAGCGGGGGCCGAATAACTAGCGGTGATACGCAGTATTTT. As protein: CASSGGRITSGDTQYF. J is TRBJ2-3 and V is TRBV11-2; 8 bases map to TRBD2. V gave up 5 bases and J gave up 6 bases; unmatched junction bases: 13. Per the germline V gene, CDR1 is SGHAT and CDR2 is FQNNGV. This CDR3 region has 16 residues.

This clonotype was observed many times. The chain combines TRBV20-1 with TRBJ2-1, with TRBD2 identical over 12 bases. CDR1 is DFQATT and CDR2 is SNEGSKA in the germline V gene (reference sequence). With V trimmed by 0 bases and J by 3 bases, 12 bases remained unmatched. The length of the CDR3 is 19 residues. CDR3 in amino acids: CSARDIRTSGDRDYNEQFF. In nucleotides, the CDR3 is TGCAGTGCTAGAGATATTCGGACTAGCGGGGACAGGGACTACAATGAGCAGTTCTTC.

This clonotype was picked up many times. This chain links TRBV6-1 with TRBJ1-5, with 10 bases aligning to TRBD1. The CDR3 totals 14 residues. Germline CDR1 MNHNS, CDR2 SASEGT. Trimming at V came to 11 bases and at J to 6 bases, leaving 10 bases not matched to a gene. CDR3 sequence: CAVSGTGESQPQHF. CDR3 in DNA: TGTGCCGTGTCCGGGACAGGGGAGAGTCAGCCCCAGCATTTT.

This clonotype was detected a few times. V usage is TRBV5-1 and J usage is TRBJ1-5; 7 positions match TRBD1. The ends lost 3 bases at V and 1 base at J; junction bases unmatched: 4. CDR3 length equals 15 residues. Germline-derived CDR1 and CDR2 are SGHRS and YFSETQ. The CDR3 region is CASSSQGWSNQPQHF. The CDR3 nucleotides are TGCGCCAGCAGCTCACAGGGGTGGAGCAATCAGCCCCAGCATTTT.